Shown below are 16 T cell receptor beta chains from a single sample sequenced in a study of CD4 T cells in relation to SARS-CoV-2 and coronaviruses (dated by TCRdb to the early 2020s). Libraries were made using the immunoSEQ multiplex PCR assay. TCRdb retrieved this table from immuneACCESS and kept in-frame rearrangements only. Not all clones are present; in checked studies, unresolved V genes account for under half, and no reason is known for the remainder. Within this sample are about 30,000 clones, with 60% to 85% of them counted one time only. The top ten constitute approximately 15% of the sample. Antigens of these TCRs are unknown. CD4+ T cells from unexposed donors were collected before the COVID-19 pandemic (2011-2018). The EasySep CD4+ T cell isolation kit was used to isolate CD4+ T cells once the cultures had run for ten to eleven days. Material: CD4+ T cells from PBMCs, cultured in vitro. Every receptor here comes from a human donor in good health.

This clone has a single count. This chain uses TRBV2 with TRBJ2-7; D uncertain. The CDR3 covers 13 residues. Germline V gene data show CDR1 as SNHLY and CDR2 as FYNNEI. V dropped 3 bases and J dropped 3 bases, with 9 bases sitting between them. For the CDR3, the DNA is TGTGCCAGCAGTGAGGTGGTAGGCTACGAGCAGTACTTC. Its translation: CASSEVVGYEQYF.

This chain joins TRBV29-1 and TRBJ1-1; tentative D call: TRBD1 (5 bases). CDR1 and CDR2 (germline): SQVTM, ANQGSEA. V lost 6 bases, J lost 0 bases, and 11 bases lay in between. This CDR3 is 13 amino acids long. CDR3 sequence reads: CSVFRDLNTEAFF. The CDR3 nucleotides are TGCAGCGTATTCAGGGACTTGAACACTGAAGCTTTCTTT.

The CDR3 spells CASTTGTGASGELFF. CDR3 DNA sequence: TGTGCCAGCACCACCGGGACAGGGGCGAGCGGGGAGCTGTTTTTT. V and J are TRBV5-6 and TRBJ2-2, with TRBD1 matching over 10 bases. The trim removed 6 bases at V and 7 bases at J, leaving 9 bases unmatched. The germline V gene has CDR1 SGHDT and CDR2 YYEEEE. The length of the CDR3 is 15 residues.

The genes are TRBV5-6 and TRBJ1-2; D might be TRBD1 (6 bases). The V gene's germline CDR1 is SGHDT and CDR2 YYEEEE. Trimming took off 3 bases at V and 4 bases at J, with 13 bases between the two ends. The length of the CDR3 is 14 residues. The CDR3 here is CASSSLRGFYGYTF. CDR3 sequence (DNA): TGTGCCAGCAGCTCCCTCAGGGGTTTCTATGGCTACACCTTC.

This clone was detected only a few times. The chain uses TRBV6-2 or TRBV6-3 and TRBJ1-6; D call uncertain. This CDR3 region has 17 residues. V was shortened by 2 bases and J by 7 bases, with 18 bases between the two germline ends. CDR1 is MNHEY and CDR2 is SVGEGT in the germline V gene. CDR3 sequence: CASSYDRKGIQNSPLHF. DNA for the CDR3: TGTGCCAGCAGTTACGATCGGAAGGGAATACAAAATTCACCCCTCCACTTT.

V and J are TRBV5-1 and TRBJ2-7; D is unclear. Germline CDR1 is SGHRS and CDR2 is YFSETQ. Trimming removed 5 bases from V and 5 bases from J, with 8 bases in between. CDR3 length equals 11 residues. The CDR3 loop reads CASRGWDEQYF. The CDR3 nucleotides read TGCGCCAGCAGGGGTTGGGACGAGCAGTACTTC.

The J gene is TRBJ2-3, the V gene TRBV29-1; D is possibly TRBD1 (5 bases). Germline V gene lookup returns CDR1 SQVTM and CDR2 ANQGSEA. The V end was cut by 4 bases, the J end by 1 base, with 9 bases between. This CDR3 spans 13 amino acids. As DNA, the CDR3 is TGCAGCGTTGGTAAAGGGGGCACAGATACGCAGTATTTT. Its protein product is CSVGKGGTDTQYF.

In DNA form, the CDR3 reads TGTGCCAGTAGTAGTCAGCGGGGGAGCTACAATGAGCAGTTCTTC. It encodes CASSSQRGSYNEQFF. This rearrangement joins TRBV19 to TRBJ2-1; 8 nucleotides align to TRBD2. This CDR3 spans 15 amino acids. The J segment lost 3 bases and the V segment lost 4 bases, leaving 5 bases of the junction unmatched. Germline loops: CDR1 LNHDA, CDR2 SQIVND (reference sequence).

J is TRBJ2-7 and V is TRBV18, with a weak D call TRBD2 (6 bases). CDR1 KGHSH and CDR2 LQKENI come from the germline V gene. This CDR3 contains 15 residues. Between the trimmed V and J ends, which lost 0 bases and 5 bases, there was a span of 14 bases. CDR3: CASSPPAEGYDEQYF. The CDR3, as DNA: TGTGCCAGCTCACCACCGGCGGAGGGCTACGACGAGCAGTACTTC. Based on the CDR3 plus reference TRBV18 and TRBJ2-7, the full variable domain is NAGVMQNPRHLVRRRGQEARLRCSPMKGHSHVYWYRQLPEEGLKFMVYLQKENIIDESGMPKERFSAEFPKEGPSILRIQQVVRGDSAAYFCASSPPAEGYDEQYFGPGTRLTVT.

The chain joins TRBV12-3 or TRBV12-4 to TRBJ1-2, with D perhaps TRBD1 (6 bases). Trimming took off 4 bases at V and 8 bases at J, with 14 bases between the two ends. CDR3 length equals 13 residues. The CDR3 region has the DNA TGTGCCAGCAGTTCCACGGACAGTAAAGGCTACACCTTC. This sequence encodes CASSSTDSKGYTF.

The CDR3 nucleotides read TGTGCCAGCACCCGACAGGGGGTGGGTAGTCAGCCCCAGCATTTT. Its protein is CASTRQGVGSQPQHF. The V and J genes are TRBV28 and TRBJ1-5; 9 nucleotides line up with TRBD1. The CDR3 consists of 15 residues. V shed 7 bases and J 6 bases; nucleotides not matched to a gene: 10. Germline V CDR1 and CDR2: MDHEN, SYDVKM.

The chain uses TRBV7-2 and TRBJ2-7; possible D gene TRBD2, 6 bases. The V end lost 5 bases, the J end lost 2 bases, and 13 bases lay between the germline ends. The CDR3 sequence is 14 residues long. Germline lookup yields CDR1 SGHTA and CDR2 FQGNSA. This chain's CDR3 is CASSPGTGAYEQYF. CDR3 bases: TGTGCCAGCAGCCCCGGGACGGGAGCCTACGAGCAGTACTTC.

This chain uses TRBV5-1 with TRBJ1-1; possible D gene TRBD1, 6 bases. Germline V gene data show CDR1 as SGHRS and CDR2 as YFSETQ. The V and J ends lost 4 bases and 0 bases respectively, with 13 bases between them. There are 15 residues in the CDR3. The CDR3 region is CASSPGTLMNTEAFF. As DNA, the CDR3 is TGCGCCAGCAGCCCCGGGACATTAATGAACACTGAAGCTTTCTTT.

The V gene is TRBV3-1 (or the pseudogene TRBV3-2), the J gene TRBJ1-1; D is possibly TRBD1 (5 bases). Germline V gene sequence: CDR1 LGHDT, CDR2 YNNKEL (reference sequence). The CDR3 sequence is 14 residues long. V was shortened by 6 bases and J by 1 base, with 12 bases between the two germline ends. CDR3 amino acids: CASSRPGGNTEAFF. The CDR3 nucleotides read TGTGCCAGCAGTCGGCCCGGGGGGAACACTGAAGCTTTCTTT.

This clone has a single count. V is TRBV9 and J is TRBJ1-2, with no clear D. The V end was cut by 0 bases, the J end by 1 base, with 7 bases between. The CDR3 extends over 14 amino acids. Germline V gives CDR1 SGDLS, CDR2 YYNGEE. The CDR3 sequence is CASSVAMSNYGYTF. The CDR3 DNA follows: TGTGCCAGCAGCGTAGCTATGAGTAACTATGGCTACACCTTC.

The V gene is TRBV27, the J gene TRBJ2-3; 9 nucleotides agree with TRBD2. The germline gives CDR1 MNHEY, CDR2 SMNVEV (reference sequence). CDR3 size: 15 residues. V shed 1 base, J shed 3 bases, and the junction held 2 bases outside the gene matches. The CDR3 DNA follows: TGTGCCAGCAGTTTATTGCTAGCGGGGACAGATACGCAGTATTTT. It is translated as CASSLLLAGTDTQYF.